The sequence of this T cell receptor beta chain was determined in a study of patients and donors after allogeneic stem cell transplantation. This clonotype showed up just a few times. From the RT-PCR reads, TCRdb called clonotypes with MiXCR, one entry per CDR3 protein. The data hold 410,000 or so distinct CDR3 sequences, with approximately 16% observed a single time. The sequencing input was blood, either unsorted or a sorted T cell fraction (not recorded which). The sequence was collected from a human donor who was either an allogeneic HSCT recipient or a stem cell or donor lymphocyte infusion donor (not recorded which). It is not recorded whose cells these are; they may come from a transplant donor.

This CDR3 reads CASSPSTSGHLDTQYF. The CDR3 DNA follows: TGTGCCAGCAGCCCTTCGACTAGCGGCCACCTTGATACGCAGTATTTT. The chain recombines TRBV7-3 with TRBJ2-3; 9 bases map to TRBD2. In germline, CDR1 is SGHTA, CDR2 FQGTGA. There are 16 residues in the CDR3. V shed 5 bases and J 6 bases; nucleotides not matched to a gene: 12.